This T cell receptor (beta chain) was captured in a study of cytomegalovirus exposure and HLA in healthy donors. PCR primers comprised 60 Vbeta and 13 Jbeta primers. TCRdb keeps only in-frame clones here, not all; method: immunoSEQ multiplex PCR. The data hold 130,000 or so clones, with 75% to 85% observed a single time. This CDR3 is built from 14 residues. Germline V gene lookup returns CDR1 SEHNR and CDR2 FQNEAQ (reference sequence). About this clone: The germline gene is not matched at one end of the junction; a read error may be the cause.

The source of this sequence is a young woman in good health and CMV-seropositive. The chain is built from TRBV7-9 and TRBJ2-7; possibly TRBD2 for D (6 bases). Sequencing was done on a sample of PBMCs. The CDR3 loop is CSSSSGGALYEQYF. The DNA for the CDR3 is TGTTCCAGCAGCTCTGGCGGGGCCCTCTACGAGCAGTACTTC.